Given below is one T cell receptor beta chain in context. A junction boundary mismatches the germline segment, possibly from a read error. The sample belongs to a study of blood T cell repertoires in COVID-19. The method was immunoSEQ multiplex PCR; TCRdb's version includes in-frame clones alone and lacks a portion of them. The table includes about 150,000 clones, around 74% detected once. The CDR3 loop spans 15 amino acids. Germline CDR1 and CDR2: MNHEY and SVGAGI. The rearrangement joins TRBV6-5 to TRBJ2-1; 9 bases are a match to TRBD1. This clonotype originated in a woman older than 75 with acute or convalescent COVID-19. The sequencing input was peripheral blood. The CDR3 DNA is TGTGCCAGCAGCTACTGGGGACAGGGAGATAGTGAGCAGTTCTTC. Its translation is CASSYWGQGDSEQFF.